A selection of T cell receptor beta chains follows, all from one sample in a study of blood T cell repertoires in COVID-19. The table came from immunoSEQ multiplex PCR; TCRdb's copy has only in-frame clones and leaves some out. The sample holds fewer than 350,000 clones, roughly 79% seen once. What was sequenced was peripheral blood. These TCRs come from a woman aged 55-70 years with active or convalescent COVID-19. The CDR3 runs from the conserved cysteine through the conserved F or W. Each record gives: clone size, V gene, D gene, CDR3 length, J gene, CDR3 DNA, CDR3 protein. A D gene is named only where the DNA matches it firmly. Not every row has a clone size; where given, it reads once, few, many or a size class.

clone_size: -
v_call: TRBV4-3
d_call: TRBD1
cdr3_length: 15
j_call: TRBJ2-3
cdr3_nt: TGCGCCAGCAGCCACGGGGACAGAAGTTTAGATACGCAGTATTTT
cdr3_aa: CASSHGDRSLDTQYF

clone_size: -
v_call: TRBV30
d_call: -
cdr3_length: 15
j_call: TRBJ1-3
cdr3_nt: TGTGCCTGGAGTACTGGGGCCCCCTCTGGAAACACCATATATTTT
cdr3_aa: CAWSTGAPSGNTIYF

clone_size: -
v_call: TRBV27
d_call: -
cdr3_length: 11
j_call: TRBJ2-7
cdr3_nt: TGTGCCAGCAGTCCGGGGAACGAGCAGTACTTC
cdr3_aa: CASSPGNEQYF

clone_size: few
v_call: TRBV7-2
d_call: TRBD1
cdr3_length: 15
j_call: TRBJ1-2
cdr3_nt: TGTGCCAGCAGCCCTACAGGGGGCACCATCTATGGCTACACCTTC
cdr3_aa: CASSPTGGTIYGYTF

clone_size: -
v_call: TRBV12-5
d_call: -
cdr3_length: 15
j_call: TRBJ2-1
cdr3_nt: TGTGCTAGTGGTTTGGCCTCGACAGTATTCAATGAGCAGTTCTTC
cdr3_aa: CASGLASTVFNEQFF

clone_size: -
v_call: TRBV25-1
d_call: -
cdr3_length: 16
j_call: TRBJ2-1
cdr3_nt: TGTGCCAGCAGTGATTCCGGTCCTAGCTCCTACAATGAGCAGTTCTTC
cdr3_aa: CASSDSGPSSYNEQFF

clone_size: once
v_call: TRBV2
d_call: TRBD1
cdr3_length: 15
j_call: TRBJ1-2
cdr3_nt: TGTGCCAGCAGTGAAGAAGGGGGCGCCGGCTATGGCTACACCTTC
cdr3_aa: CASSEEGGAGYGYTF

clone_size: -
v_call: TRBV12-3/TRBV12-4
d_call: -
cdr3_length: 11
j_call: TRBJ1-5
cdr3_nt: TGTGCCAGCAGTTTAGGGCAGGACCAGCATTTT
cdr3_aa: CASSLGQDQHF

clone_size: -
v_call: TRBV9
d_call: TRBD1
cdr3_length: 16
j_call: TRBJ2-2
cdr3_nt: TGTGCCAGCAGCCTTGGACAGGGGGCGAACACCGGGGAGCTGTTTTTT
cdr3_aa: CASSLGQGANTGELFF

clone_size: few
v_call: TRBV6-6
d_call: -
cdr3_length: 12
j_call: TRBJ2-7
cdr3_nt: TGTGCCAGCAGCCAGGTTTCCTACGAGCAGTACTTC
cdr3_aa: CASSQVSYEQYF

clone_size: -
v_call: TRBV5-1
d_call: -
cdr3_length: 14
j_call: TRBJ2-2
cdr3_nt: TGCGCCAGCAGCCCTACGGGGAACACCGGGGAGCTGTTTTTT
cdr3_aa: CASSPTGNTGELFF